These 2 T cell receptor beta chains share one sample of origin, sequenced in a study of blood T cell repertoires in COVID-19. Generated by immunoSEQ multiplex PCR, the TCRdb table keeps only in-frame clones and is missing some. This sample yields about 370,000 clones, of which 89% are seen a single time; under 4% belongs to the top ten. The specimen sequenced was peripheral blood. These receptors came from a woman in her 30s with COVID-19, enrolled during active disease.

The chain carries TRBV24-1 and TRBJ2-3, with TRBD2 as a possible D gene (7 bases). With 9 bases removed from V and 5 bases from J, the gap between germline ends came to 20 bases. The CDR3 contains 15 residues. Germline V lookup: CDR1 KGHDR, CDR2 SFDVKD. CDR3 in amino acids: CATSLQTGGQDTQYF. The CDR3 region has the DNA TGTGCCACCTCCCTCCAGACCGGGGGGCAAGATACGCAGTATTTT.

The rearrangement uses TRBV10-3 and TRBJ1-5, with 7 positions matching TRBD1. The germline V gene encodes CDR1 ENHRY and CDR2 SYGVKD. The CDR3 covers 14 residues. Trimming at V came to 11 bases and at J to 2 bases, leaving 9 bases not matched to a gene. The CDR3 DNA reads as TGTGCCTCTCACAGGGGCCAGGGCAATCAGCCCCAGCATTTT. It is translated as CASHRGQGNQPQHF.